These 27 T cell receptor beta chains came from one sample sequenced in a study of cytomegalovirus exposure and HLA in healthy donors. Generated by immunoSEQ multiplex PCR, the TCRdb table keeps only in-frame clones and is missing some. The table lists 150,000 to 200,000 clones, more than 70% of them singletons, with more than 1.4% in the top ten. Sequencing was performed on PBMCs. These receptors came from a woman between 18 and 30 years old in good health and CMV-seronegative.

The chain is built from TRBV6-5 and TRBJ1-2; D gene uncertain. The V end lost 2 bases, the J end lost 4 bases, and 17 bases lay between the germline ends. Germline lookup yields CDR1 MNHEY and CDR2 SVGAGI. The CDR3 extends over 16 amino acids. As DNA, the CDR3 is TGTGCCAGCAGTTACACCCCGCGGGGAGTAGGCTATGGCTACACCTTC. Encoded protein: CASSYTPRGVGYGYTF.

This chain connects TRBV27 to TRBJ1-5; 8 bases are shared with TRBD1. The ends lost 6 bases at V and 10 bases at J; junction bases unmatched: 14. Germline CDR1 is MNHEY and CDR2 is SMNVEV (reference sequence). The CDR3 is 15 amino acids. The CDR3 reads CASRPGQASFGPQHF. In DNA, the CDR3 is TGTGCCAGCAGACCGGGACAGGCTTCCTTCGGACCCCAGCATTTT.

CDR3 nucleotides: TGTGCCAGCGGAATCCACAGCTCCTATAATTCACCCCTCCACTTT. Amino acids: CASGIHSSYNSPLHF. The chain couples TRBV6-5 to TRBJ1-6; D call uncertain. The CDR3 is 15 residues long. Germline V gene data show CDR1 as MNHEY and CDR2 as SVGAGI. V lost 8 bases, J lost 0 bases, and 11 bases lay in between.

The chain combines TRBV15 with TRBJ2-7; TRBD2 agrees at 15 bases. The CDR3 totals 18 residues. Germline CDR1 and CDR2: LNHNV and YYDKDF (reference sequence). Germline trimming cut 6 bases from V and 0 bases from J; bases unmatched to any gene: 9. This chain's CDR3 is CATRTGLAGGVLSYEQYF. The DNA of the CDR3 is TGTGCCACCAGAACGGGACTAGCGGGAGGAGTGCTCTCCTACGAGCAGTACTTC.

J is TRBJ1-5 and V is TRBV15; the D is unclear. The CDR3 extends over 15 amino acids. The V gene's germline CDR1 is LNHNV and CDR2 YYDKDF (reference sequence). Trimming cost V 0 bases and J 3 bases, with 9 bases left between them. The CDR3 region has the DNA TGTGCCACCAGCAGAGATCCGGGGTACAATCAGCCCCAGCATTTT. Translating gives CATSRDPGYNQPQHF. The full variable domain, rest sourced from reference TRBV15 and TRBJ1-5, is DAMVIQNPRYQVTQFGKPVTLSCSQTLNHNVMYWYQQKSSQAPKLLFHYYDKDFNNEADTPDNFQSRRPNTSFCFLDIRSPGLGDTAMYLCATSRDPGYNQPQHFGDGTRLSIL.

The chain couples TRBV10-1 to TRBJ2-2; D gene uncertain. Germline lookup yields CDR1 WNHNN and CDR2 SYGVQD (reference sequence). The CDR3 contains 13 residues. The V end lost 5 bases, the J end lost 5 bases, and 9 bases lay between the germline ends. For the CDR3, the DNA is TGCGCCAGCAGTCCCCTTAATACCGGGGAGCTGTTTTTT. Its translation: CASSPLNTGELFF.

The V and J genes are TRBV5-5 and TRBJ1-4, with 8 bases that match TRBD1. CDR3 size: 13 residues. Germline CDR1 and CDR2: SGHKS and YYEKEE (reference sequence). V lost 5 bases, J lost 4 bases, and 1 base stayed unmatched. CDR3 bases: TGTGCCAGCAGGGACAGGGTTAATGAAAAACTGTTTTTT. This codes for CASRDRVNEKLFF.

This clone was detected only a few times. J is TRBJ1-2 and V is TRBV2; D not certain. Germline CDR1 and CDR2: SNHLY and FYNNEI. CDR3 length: 13 amino acids. The V and J ends lost 10 bases and 2 bases respectively, with 14 bases between them. Here the CDR3 DNA reads TGTGCCACAGCGGCCAGCCTAAACTATGGCTACACCTTC. This encodes CATAASLNYGYTF.

The chain joins TRBV7-6 to TRBJ2-2, with 11 bases identical to TRBD2. The ends lost 5 bases at V and 6 bases at J; junction bases unmatched: 8. Germline V CDR1 and CDR2: SGHVS, FNYEAQ. There are 16 residues in the CDR3. CDR3 residues: CASSAGLAAGSGELFF. In nucleotides, the CDR3 is TGTGCCAGCAGCGCGGGACTAGCGGCCGGTTCCGGGGAGCTGTTTTTT.

The gene calls are TRBV18 and TRBJ1-3; perhaps TRBD1 as D (6 bases). Germline V gene data show CDR1 as KGHSH and CDR2 as LQKENI. V was pared by 7 bases and J by 1 base, with 11 bases between. This CDR3 has 14 amino acids. CDR3 coding DNA: TGTGCCAGCTGGACACAGGGATCTGGAAACACCATATATTTT. Its translation: CASWTQGSGNTIYF.

The gene calls are TRBV27 and TRBJ2-1, with D possibly TRBD1 on 6 matching bases. Trimming left V 3 bases short and J 6 bases short, with 9 bases between. CDR1 is MNHEY and CDR2 is SMNVEV in the germline V gene (reference sequence). The CDR3 runs to 13 residues. CDR3: CASSFFRGNEQFF. DNA for the CDR3: TGTGCCAGCAGTTTTTTCAGGGGCAATGAGCAGTTCTTC.

This chain links TRBV7-3 with TRBJ1-1; possible D gene TRBD1, 5 bases. The CDR3 loop spans 13 amino acids. Germline lookup yields CDR1 SGHTA and CDR2 FQGTGA. V shed 3 bases and J shed 10 bases, with 15 bases lying between them. For the CDR3, the DNA is TGTGCCAGCAGCTTGGCCTTGGGGCCCGGAGCTTTCTTT. This translates into CASSLALGPGAFF.

V is TRBV7-2 and J is TRBJ2-5; TRBD2 is a possible D gene (6 bases). This CDR3 is 13 amino acids long. Germline V gives CDR1 SGHTA, CDR2 FQGNSA. V lost 2 bases to trimming and J lost 5 bases, with 9 bases between them. CDR3 in DNA: TGTGCCAGCAGCTTAAGAGGGAGGGAGACCCAGTACTTC. Its translation: CASSLRGRETQYF.

On this clone: The sample has other DNA sequences that encode this CDR3 too. V usage is TRBV7-3 and J usage is TRBJ2-1; TRBD2 matches 11 bases. CDR1 SGHTA and CDR2 FQGTGA come from the germline V gene. The V and J ends lost 4 bases and 2 bases, in that order; junction bases with no gene match: 1. CDR3 size: 15 residues. In DNA, the CDR3 is TGTGCCAGCAGCTCACTAGCGGGGGCCTACAATGAGCAGTTCTTC. This gives the protein CASSSLAGAYNEQFF. Based on the CDR3 plus reference TRBV7-3 and TRBJ2-1, the full variable domain is GAGVSQTPSNKVTEKGKYVELRCDPISGHTALYWYRQSLGQGPEFLIYFQGTGAADDSGLPNDRFFAVRPEGSVSTLKIQRTERGDSAVYLCASSSLAGAYNEQFFGPGTRLTVL.

This clone has just one count. The chain recombines TRBV6-1 with TRBJ2-5, with no clear D. The CDR3 runs 12 residues. Trimming took 3 bases from V and 2 from J, leaving 4 bases between them. The germline gives CDR1 MNHNS, CDR2 SASEGT. DNA for the CDR3: TGTGCCAGCAGTGATCTTCAAGAGACCCAGTACTTC. Its translation is CASSDLQETQYF.

This chain joins TRBV19 and TRBJ1-1; maybe TRBD1 (6 bases). V dropped 4 bases and J dropped 8 bases, with 23 bases sitting between them. The CDR3 covers 16 residues. Germline V CDR1 and CDR2: LNHDA, SQIVND (reference sequence). The CDR3 nucleotides are TGTGCCAGTAGTAACAGGGCTGATACTTCGACCCAGGAAGCTTTCTTT. Protein sequence: CASSNRADTSTQEAFF. The full variable domain, its missing parts supplied by reference TRBV19 and TRBJ1-1, is DGGITQSPKYLFRKEGQNVTLSCEQNLNHDAMYWYRQDPGQGLRLIYYSQIVNDFQKGDIAEGYSVSREKKESFPLTVTSAQKNPTAFYLCASSNRADTSTQEAFFGQGTRLTVV.

This clone was recorded only once. V and J are TRBV5-6 and TRBJ1-4, with a possible D match to TRBD1 (6 bases). The CDR3 loop spans 15 amino acids. Trimming stripped 7 bases from V and 3 bases from J, with 16 bases between. Germline V gene lookup returns CDR1 SGHDT and CDR2 YYEEEE. The CDR3 coding sequence is TGTGCCAGCCCGCAGAGGGGGACGGCTAATGAAAAACTGTTTTTT. It translates to CASPQRGTANEKLFF.

The chain is built from TRBV6-5 and TRBJ2-3, with D possibly being TRBD2 (5 bases). Germline V gives CDR1 MNHEY, CDR2 SVGAGI. The CDR3 contains 14 residues. V gave up 0 bases and J gave up 4 bases, with 8 bases separating them. This CDR3 reads CASSYSRAPDTQYF. CDR3 DNA sequence: TGTGCCAGCAGTTACTCGCGGGCTCCAGATACGCAGTATTTT.

J is TRBJ2-2 and V is TRBV7-9, with 7 bases lining up with TRBD1. Per germline, CDR1 SEHNR and CDR2 FQNEAQ (reference sequence). V dropped 2 bases and J dropped 6; count of bases not matched to a gene: 6. CDR3 size: 15 residues. The CDR3: CASSLRDREPGELFF. CDR3 bases: TGTGCCAGCAGCTTAAGAGACAGGGAACCCGGGGAGCTGTTTTTT.

The chain couples TRBV27 to TRBJ2-1; no clear D gene. V gave up 2 bases and J gave up 0 bases, with 8 bases separating them. This CDR3 spans 15 amino acids. CDR1 and CDR2 from the germline V gene are MNHEY and SMNVEV (reference sequence). In DNA, the CDR3 is TGTGCCAGCAGTTTAAGCCCGAGCTCCTACAATGAGCAGTTCTTC. As protein: CASSLSPSSYNEQFF.

The chain carries TRBV28 and TRBJ2-5, with TRBD1 matching 7 bases. V shed 6 bases and J 1 base; nucleotides not matched to a gene: 11. The CDR3 spans 16 residues. Germline V CDR1 and CDR2: MDHEN, SYDVKM. CDR3 in amino acids: CASSLEPGQTQETQYF. DNA for the CDR3: TGTGCCAGCAGCCTGGAGCCGGGACAGACCCAAGAGACCCAGTACTTC. The whole variable domain, filled in from reference TRBV28 and TRBJ2-5, reads DVKVTQSSRYLVKRTGEKVFLECVQDMDHENMFWYRQDPGLGLRLIYFSYDVKMKEKGDIPEGYSVSREKKERFSLILESASTNQTSMYLCASSLEPGQTQETQYFGPGTRLLVL.

The chain couples TRBV20-1 to TRBJ2-2; D unclear. This CDR3 has 11 residues. V was cut by 3 bases and J by 5 bases, with 4 bases left in between. Germline V gives CDR1 DFQATT, CDR2 SNEGSKA (reference sequence). The CDR3 region is CSASPTGELFF. The CDR3 DNA reads as TGCAGTGCTAGTCCGACCGGGGAGCTGTTTTTT.

The chain joins TRBV25-1 to TRBJ2-2; 10 nucleotides match TRBD1. CDR1 is MGHDK, CDR2 SYGVNS, per germline. Trimming took 3 bases from V and 1 from J; bases not matched to a gene: 2. This CDR3 has 16 residues. The CDR3 region has the DNA TGTGCCAGCAGTGATCGGGACAGGGGGAACACCGGGGAGCTGTTTTTT. Its translation: CASSDRDRGNTGELFF. The full variable domain, with the rest looked up from reference TRBV25-1 and TRBJ2-2, is EADIYQTPRYLVIGTGKKITLECSQTMGHDKMYWYQQDPGMELHLIHYSYGVNSTEKGDLSSESTVSRIRTEHFPLTLESARPSHTSQYLCASSDRDRGNTGELFFGEGSRLTVL.

The chain recombines TRBV25-1 with TRBJ1-2; D is uncertain. From germline, CDR1 is MGHDK and CDR2 SYGVNS. With 6 bases removed from V and 8 bases from J, the gap between germline ends came to 16 bases. The CDR3 has 13 residues. CDR3 amino acids: CASSGVGLKGYTF. The CDR3 DNA is TGTGCCAGCAGCGGGGTGGGGTTAAAGGGCTACACCTTC.

A few counts support this clone. The V gene is TRBV11-2, the J gene TRBJ1-2; no firm D call. Deletions cut 0 bases from V and 4 bases from J, with 6 bases between. CDR1 and CDR2 from the germline V gene are SGHAT and FQNNGV. The CDR3 is 13 amino acids. DNA of the CDR3: TGTGCCAGCAGCTTAGACAGGCCCTATGGCTACACCTTC. Encoded protein: CASSLDRPYGYTF.

The chain uses TRBV10-3 and TRBJ2-5, with D tentatively TRBD1 (6 bases). The V end was cut by 0 bases, the J end by 1 base, with 12 bases between. CDR1 and CDR2 from the germline V gene are ENHRY and SYGVKD. This CDR3 region has 16 residues. This chain's CDR3 is CAISESLGATQETQYF. The CDR3 DNA is TGTGCCATCAGTGAGTCGCTGGGGGCGACCCAAGAGACCCAGTACTTC.

The chain couples TRBV7-2 to TRBJ2-7, with 8 bases identical to TRBD1. Germline CDR1 and CDR2: SGHTA and FQGNSA. V lost 5 bases to trimming and J lost 0 bases; unmatched junction nucleotides: 3. The CDR3 contains 14 residues. The CDR3, as DNA: TGTGCCAGCAGCCCGGACAGGGACTCCTACGAGCAGTACTTC. Amino acid sequence: CASSPDRDSYEQYF.